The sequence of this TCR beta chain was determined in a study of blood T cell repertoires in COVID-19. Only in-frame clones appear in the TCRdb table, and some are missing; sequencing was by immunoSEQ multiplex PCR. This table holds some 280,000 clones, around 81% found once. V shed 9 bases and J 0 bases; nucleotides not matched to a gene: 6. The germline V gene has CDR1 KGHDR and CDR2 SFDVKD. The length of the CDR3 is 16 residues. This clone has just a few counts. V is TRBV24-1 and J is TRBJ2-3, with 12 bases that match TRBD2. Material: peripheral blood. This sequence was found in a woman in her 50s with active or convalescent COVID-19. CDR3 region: CATRLAGEGSTDTQYF. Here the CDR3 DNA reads TGTGCCACCCGACTAGCGGGAGAGGGTAGCACAGATACGCAGTATTTT.